This TCR beta chain came from a study of shared clonotypes between healthy human individuals. The V end lost 0 bases, the J end lost 5 bases, and 10 bases lay between the germline ends. This CDR3 region has 14 residues. Germline CDR1 is SGHAT and CDR2 is FQDESV (reference sequence). Overall study results and limits: Sequencing depth was expected to affect clonotype sharing among donors.

About this clone itself: Its antigen is still unknown.

TCRdb keeps only in-frame clones here, not all; method: immunoSEQ multiplex PCR. The sample gives about 2.1 million clones, just under 95% of which show up once; around 1.8% is in the top ten. As defined, naive CD8 cells were CD45RO-negative and positively selected for CCR7, with terminally differentiated effector memory CD45RA+ cells excluded. Sample: naive CD8+ T cells from PBMCs. The TCR comes from a young man in good health. Some clones in this sample may be carry-over from other donors' samples. The chain recombines TRBV11-1 with TRBJ1-1; D remains ambiguous. CDR3 sequence (DNA): TGTGCCAGCAGCTTAGCAGCCAGTTCTACTGAAGCTTTCTTT. It encodes CASSLAASSTEAFF. Full variable domain (rest looked up from reference TRBV11-1 and TRBJ1-1): EAEVAQSPRYKITEKSQAVAFWCDPISGHATLYWYRQILGQGPELLVQFQDESVVDDSQLPKDRFSAERLKGVDSTLKIQPAELGDSAMYLCASSLAASSTEAFFGQGTRLTVV.